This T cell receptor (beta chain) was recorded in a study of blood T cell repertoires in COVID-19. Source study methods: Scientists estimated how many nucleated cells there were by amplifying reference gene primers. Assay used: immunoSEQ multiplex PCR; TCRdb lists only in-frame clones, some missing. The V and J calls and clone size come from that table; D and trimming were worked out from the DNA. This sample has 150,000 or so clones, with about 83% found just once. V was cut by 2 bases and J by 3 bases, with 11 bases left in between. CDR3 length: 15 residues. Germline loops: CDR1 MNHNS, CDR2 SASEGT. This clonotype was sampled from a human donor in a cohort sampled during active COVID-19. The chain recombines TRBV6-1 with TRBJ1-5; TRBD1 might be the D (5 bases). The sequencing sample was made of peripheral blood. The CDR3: CASSEHGQANQPQHF. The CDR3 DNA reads TGTGCCAGCAGTGAACACGGACAAGCCAATCAGCCCCAGCATTTT.